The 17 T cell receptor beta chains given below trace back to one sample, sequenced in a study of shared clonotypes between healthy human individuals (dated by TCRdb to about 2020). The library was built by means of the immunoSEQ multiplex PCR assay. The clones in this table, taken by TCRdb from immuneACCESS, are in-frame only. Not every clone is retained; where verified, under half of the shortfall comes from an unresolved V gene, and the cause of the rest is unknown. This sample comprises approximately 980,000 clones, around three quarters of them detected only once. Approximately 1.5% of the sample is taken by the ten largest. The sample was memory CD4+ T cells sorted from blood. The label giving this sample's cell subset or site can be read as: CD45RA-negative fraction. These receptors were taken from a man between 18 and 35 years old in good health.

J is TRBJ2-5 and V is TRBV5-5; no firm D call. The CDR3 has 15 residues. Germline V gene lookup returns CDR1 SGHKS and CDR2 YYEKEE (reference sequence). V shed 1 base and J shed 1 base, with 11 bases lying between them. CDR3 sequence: CASSLLSGSQETQYF. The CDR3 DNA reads TGTGCCAGCAGCTTGTTGTCGGGCAGCCAAGAGACCCAGTACTTC.

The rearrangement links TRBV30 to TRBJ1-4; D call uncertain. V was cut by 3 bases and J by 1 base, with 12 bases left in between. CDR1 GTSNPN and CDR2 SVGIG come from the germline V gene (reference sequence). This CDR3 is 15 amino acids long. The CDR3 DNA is TGTGCCTGGAGCCTCGGCAGTAAAACTAATGAAAAACTGTTTTTT. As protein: CAWSLGSKTNEKLFF.

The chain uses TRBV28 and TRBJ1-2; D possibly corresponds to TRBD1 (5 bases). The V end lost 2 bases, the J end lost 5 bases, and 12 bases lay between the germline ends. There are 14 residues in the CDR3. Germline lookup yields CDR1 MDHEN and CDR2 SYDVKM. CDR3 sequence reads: CASSLARVVYGYTF. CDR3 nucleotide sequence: TGTGCCAGCAGTTTAGCCAGGGTTGTTTATGGCTACACCTTC.

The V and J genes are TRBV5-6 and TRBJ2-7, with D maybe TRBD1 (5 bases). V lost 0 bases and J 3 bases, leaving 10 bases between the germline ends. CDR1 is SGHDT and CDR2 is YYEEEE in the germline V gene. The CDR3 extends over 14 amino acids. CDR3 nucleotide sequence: TGTGCCAGCAGCTTGGATGGCAGGGTCTACGAGCAGTACTTC. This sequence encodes CASSLDGRVYEQYF.

CDR3: CASSIETGAYEQYF. CDR3 in DNA: TGTGCCAGTAGTATAGAGACAGGGGCCTACGAGCAGTACTTC. The rearrangement links TRBV19 to TRBJ2-7, with 8 nucleotides matching TRBD1. CDR1 is LNHDA and CDR2 is SQIVND in the germline V gene (reference sequence). The CDR3 consists of 14 residues. V was clipped by 0 bases and J by 2 bases; unmatched bases: 0.

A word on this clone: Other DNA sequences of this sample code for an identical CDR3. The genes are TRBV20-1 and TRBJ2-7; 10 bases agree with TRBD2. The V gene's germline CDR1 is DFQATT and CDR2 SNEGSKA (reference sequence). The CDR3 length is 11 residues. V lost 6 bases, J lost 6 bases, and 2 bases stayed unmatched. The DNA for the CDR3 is TGCAGTGCGGGACTAGCGAGCGAGCAGTACTTC. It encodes CSAGLASEQYF.

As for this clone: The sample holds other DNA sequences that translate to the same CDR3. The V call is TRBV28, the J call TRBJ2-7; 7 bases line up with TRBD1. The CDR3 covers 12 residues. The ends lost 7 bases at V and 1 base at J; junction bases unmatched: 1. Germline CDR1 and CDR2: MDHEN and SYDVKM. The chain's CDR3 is CASTGGSYEQYF. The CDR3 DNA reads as TGTGCCAGCACAGGGGGTTCCTACGAGCAGTACTTC. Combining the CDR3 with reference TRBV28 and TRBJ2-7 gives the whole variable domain DVKVTQSSRYLVKRTGEKVFLECVQDMDHENMFWYRQDPGLGLRLIYFSYDVKMKEKGDIPEGYSVSREKKERFSLILESASTNQTSMYLCASTGGSYEQYFGPGTRLTVT.

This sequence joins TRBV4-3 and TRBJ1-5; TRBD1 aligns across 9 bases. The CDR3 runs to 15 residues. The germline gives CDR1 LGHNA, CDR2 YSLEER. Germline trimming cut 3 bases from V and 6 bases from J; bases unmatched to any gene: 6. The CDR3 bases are TGCGCCAGCAGCCAGGGGACAGGGCTCGGTCAGCCCCAGCATTTT. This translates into CASSQGTGLGQPQHF.

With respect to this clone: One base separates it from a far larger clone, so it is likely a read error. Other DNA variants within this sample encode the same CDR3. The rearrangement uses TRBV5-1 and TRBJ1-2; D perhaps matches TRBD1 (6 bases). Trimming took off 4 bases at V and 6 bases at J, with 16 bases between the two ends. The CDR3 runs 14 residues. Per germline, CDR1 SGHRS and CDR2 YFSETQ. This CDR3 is CASSTDRTRDGYTF. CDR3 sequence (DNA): TGCGCCAGCAGCACAGACAGGACCCGGGATGGCTACACCTTC.

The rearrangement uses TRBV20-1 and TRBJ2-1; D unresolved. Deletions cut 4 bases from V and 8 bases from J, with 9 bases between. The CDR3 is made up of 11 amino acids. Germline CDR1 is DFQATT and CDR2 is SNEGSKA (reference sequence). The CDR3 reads CSATLEYEQFF. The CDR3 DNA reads TGCAGTGCTACTTTAGAGTATGAGCAGTTCTTC.

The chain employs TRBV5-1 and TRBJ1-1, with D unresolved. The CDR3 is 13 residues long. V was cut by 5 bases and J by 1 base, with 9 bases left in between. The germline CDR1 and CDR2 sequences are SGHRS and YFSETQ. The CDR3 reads CASSRDKNTEAFF. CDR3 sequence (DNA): TGCGCCAGCAGTCGCGACAAGAACACTGAAGCTTTCTTT.

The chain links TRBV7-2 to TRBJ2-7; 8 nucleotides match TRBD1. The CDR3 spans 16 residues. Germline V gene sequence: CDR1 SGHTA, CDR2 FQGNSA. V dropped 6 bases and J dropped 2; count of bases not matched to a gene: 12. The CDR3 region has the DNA TGTGCCAGCAGTCAAATCACAGGGGGAACCCCCTACGAGCAGTACTTC. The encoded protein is CASSQITGGTPYEQYF.

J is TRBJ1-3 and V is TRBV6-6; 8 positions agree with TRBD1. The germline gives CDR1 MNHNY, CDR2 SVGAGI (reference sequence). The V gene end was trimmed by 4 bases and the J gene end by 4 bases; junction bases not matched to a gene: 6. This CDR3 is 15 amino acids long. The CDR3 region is CASSSGQGAGNTIYF. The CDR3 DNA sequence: TGTGCCAGCAGTTCCGGTCAGGGGGCCGGAAACACCATATATTTT.

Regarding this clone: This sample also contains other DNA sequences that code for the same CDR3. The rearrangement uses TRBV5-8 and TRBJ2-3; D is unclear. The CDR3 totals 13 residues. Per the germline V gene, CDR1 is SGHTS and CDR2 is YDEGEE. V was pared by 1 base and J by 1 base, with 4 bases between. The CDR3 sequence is CASSLRGTDTQYF. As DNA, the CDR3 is TGTGCCAGCAGCTTGCGAGGCACAGATACGCAGTATTTT.

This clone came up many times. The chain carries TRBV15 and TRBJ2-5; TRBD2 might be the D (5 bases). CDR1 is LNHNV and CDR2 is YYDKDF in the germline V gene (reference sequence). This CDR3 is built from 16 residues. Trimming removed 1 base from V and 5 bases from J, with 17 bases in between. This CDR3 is CATSRGEGSERETQYF. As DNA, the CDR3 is TGTGCCACCAGCAGAGGGGAAGGGAGCGAGAGGGAGACCCAGTACTTC.

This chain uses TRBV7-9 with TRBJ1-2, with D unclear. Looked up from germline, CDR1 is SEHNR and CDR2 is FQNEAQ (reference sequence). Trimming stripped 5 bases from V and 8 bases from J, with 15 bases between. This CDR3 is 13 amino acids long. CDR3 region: CASSPRRVDGYTF. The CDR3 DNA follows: TGTGCCAGCAGCCCCCGAAGGGTGGACGGCTACACCTTC.

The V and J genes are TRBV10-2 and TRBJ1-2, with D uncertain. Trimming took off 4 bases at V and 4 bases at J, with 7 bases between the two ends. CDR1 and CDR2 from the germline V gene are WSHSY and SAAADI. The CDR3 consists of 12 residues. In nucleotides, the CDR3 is TGCGCCAGCAGTGTTACGTTCTATGGCTACACCTTC. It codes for CASSVTFYGYTF.